This is a list of T cell receptor beta chains from one sample in a study of blood T cell repertoires in COVID-19. This table comes from immunoSEQ multiplex PCR, and its TCRdb copy is limited to in-frame clones, with some not included. This table holds 130,000 or so clones, around nine tenths found once. Source material: peripheral blood. These receptors all come from a woman between 45 and 65 years old with acute or convalescent COVID-19. Both conserved end residues are part of each CDR3. Each record gives: V gene, D gene, J gene, clone size, CDR3 protein, CDR3 DNA. A D gene is named only where the DNA matches it firmly. Expanded clones are given a class, and other clones once, few, many or no size at all.

>TRBV7-2|TRBD2|TRBJ2-7|-
CASSLGLAGVYEQYF
TGTGCCAGCAGCTTGGGGCTAGCGGGGGTCTACGAGCAGTACTTC
>TRBV15|-|TRBJ1-2|-
CATSDRGLYGYTF
TGTGCCACTTCGGATCGGGGGTTGTATGGCTACACCTTC
>TRBV7-9|-|TRBJ1-1|-
CASSSQANTEAFF
TGTGCCAGCAGCTCTCAGGCCAACACTGAAGCTTTCTTT
>TRBV10-1|-|TRBJ1-6|-
CASAWGVNSPLHF
TGCGCCAGCGCTTGGGGGGTTAATTCACCCCTCCACTTT
>TRBV6-5|TRBD1|TRBJ1-5|-
CASGQGRTQHF
TGTGCCAGCGGACAGGGCAGGACCCAGCATTTT
>TRBV11-2|TRBD1|TRBJ2-7|once
CASRGTGSYEQYF
TGTGCCAGCAGAGGGACAGGCTCCTACGAGCAGTACTTC
>TRBV6-6|TRBD1|TRBJ1-2|once
CASRPGQGGGYTF
TGTGCCAGCAGGCCGGGACAGGGGGGAGGCTACACCTTC
>TRBV9|TRBD2|TRBJ2-7|-
CASSPLTSQGEQYF
TGTGCCAGCAGCCCCCTGACTAGCCAAGGGGAGCAGTACTTC
>TRBV2|-|TRBJ1-5|-
CASSARVRERRQPQHF
TGTGCCAGCAGCGCCCGGGTCAGGGAAAGACGCCAGCCCCAGCATTTT
>TRBV18|TRBD2|TRBJ2-3|-
CASSRGGTDTQYF
TGTGCCAGCTCCCGGGGGGGCACAGATACGCAGTATTTT
>TRBV5-6|TRBD1|TRBJ2-1|-
CASSHTGASSYNEQFF
TGTGCCAGCAGCCACACAGGGGCTAGCTCCTACAATGAGCAGTTCTTC
>TRBV3-1/TRBV3-2|-|TRBJ2-1|once
CASRPQGGYNEQFF
TGTGCCAGCAGACCCCAGGGGGGATACAATGAGCAGTTCTTC
>TRBV6-5|TRBD1|TRBJ2-2|-
CASTTGTGPTGELFF
TGTGCCAGCACCACCGGGACAGGCCCGACCGGGGAGCTGTTTTTT
>TRBV6-5|-|TRBJ1-1|-
CASSTGNTEAFF
TGTGCCAGCAGCACAGGGAACACTGAAGCTTTCTTT
>TRBV13|-|TRBJ1-2|-
CASSLGPAGGLGGGYTF
TGTGCCAGCAGCTTAGGCCCCGCAGGTGGACTTGGGGGGGGCTACACCTTC
>TRBV4-3|-|TRBJ2-1|-
CASSPTTAAIYNEQFF
TGCGCCAGCAGCCCAACAACAGCGGCGATCTACAATGAGCAGTTCTTC
>TRBV5-6|TRBD2|TRBJ2-7|once
CASSLVAGAYEQYF
TGTGCCAGCAGCTTGGTCGCGGGAGCATACGAGCAGTACTTC
>TRBV18|-|TRBJ1-2|-
CASSPNLDPGGARGYTF
TGTGCCAGCTCACCAAACCTAGACCCTGGGGGGGCGCGTGGCTACACCTTC
>TRBV4-3|-|TRBJ1-2|-
CASSQSTTKIYGYTF
TGCGCCAGCAGCCAATCGACTACAAAGATCTATGGCTACACCTTC
>TRBV5-1|TRBD2|TRBJ2-3|-
CASSSTSGRTDTQYF
TGCGCCAGCAGCTCTACTAGCGGGAGGACAGATACGCAGTATTTT
>TRBV2|-|TRBJ1-5|few
CASSALGPGNSNQPQHF
TGTGCCAGCAGTGCCCTCGGACCAGGGAATAGCAATCAGCCCCAGCATTTT